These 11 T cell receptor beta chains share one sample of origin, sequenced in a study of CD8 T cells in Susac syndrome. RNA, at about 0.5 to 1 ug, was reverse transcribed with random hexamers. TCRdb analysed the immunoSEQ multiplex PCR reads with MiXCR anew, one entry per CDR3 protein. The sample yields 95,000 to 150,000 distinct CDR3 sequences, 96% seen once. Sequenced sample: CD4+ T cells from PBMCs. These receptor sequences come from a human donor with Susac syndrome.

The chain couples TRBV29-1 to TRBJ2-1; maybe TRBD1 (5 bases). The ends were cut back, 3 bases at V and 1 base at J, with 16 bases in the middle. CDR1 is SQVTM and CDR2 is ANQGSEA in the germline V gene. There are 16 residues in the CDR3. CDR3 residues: CSVDSGQTLSYNEQFF. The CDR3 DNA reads TGCAGCGTTGACTCCGGACAAACCCTTTCCTACAATGAGCAGTTCTTC.

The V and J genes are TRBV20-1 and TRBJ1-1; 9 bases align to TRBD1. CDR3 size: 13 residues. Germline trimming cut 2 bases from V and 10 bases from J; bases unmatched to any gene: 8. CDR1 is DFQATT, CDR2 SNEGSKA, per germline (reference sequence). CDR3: CSARPRDRASAFF. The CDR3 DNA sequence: TGCAGTGCTAGACCCCGGGACAGGGCTTCAGCTTTCTTT.

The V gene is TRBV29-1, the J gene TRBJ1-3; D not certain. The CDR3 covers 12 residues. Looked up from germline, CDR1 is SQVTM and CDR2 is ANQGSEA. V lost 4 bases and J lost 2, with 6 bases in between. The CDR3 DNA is TGCAGCGTTGCCCGCCCTGGAAACACCATATATTTT. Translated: CSVARPGNTIYF.

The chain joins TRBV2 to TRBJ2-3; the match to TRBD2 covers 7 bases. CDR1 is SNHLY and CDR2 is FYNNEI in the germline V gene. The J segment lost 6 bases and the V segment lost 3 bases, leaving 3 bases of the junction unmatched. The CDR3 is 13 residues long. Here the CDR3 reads CASSDAGVDTQYF. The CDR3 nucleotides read TGTGCCAGCAGTGATGCGGGAGTCGATACGCAGTATTTT.

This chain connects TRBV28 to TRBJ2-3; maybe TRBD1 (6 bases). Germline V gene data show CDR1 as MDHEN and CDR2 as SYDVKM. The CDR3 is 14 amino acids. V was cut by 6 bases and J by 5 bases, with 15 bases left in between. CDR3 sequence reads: CASRLGPGEDTQYF. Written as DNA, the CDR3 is TGTGCCAGCAGACTAGGCCCAGGGGAAGATACGCAGTATTTT.

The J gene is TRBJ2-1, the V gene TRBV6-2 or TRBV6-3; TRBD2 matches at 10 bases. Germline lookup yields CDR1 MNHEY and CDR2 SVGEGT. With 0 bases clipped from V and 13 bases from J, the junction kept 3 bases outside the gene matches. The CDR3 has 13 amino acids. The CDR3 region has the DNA TGTGCCAGCAGTTACTCCAGCGGGAGGGCCCAGTTCTTC. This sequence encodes CASSYSSGRAQFF.

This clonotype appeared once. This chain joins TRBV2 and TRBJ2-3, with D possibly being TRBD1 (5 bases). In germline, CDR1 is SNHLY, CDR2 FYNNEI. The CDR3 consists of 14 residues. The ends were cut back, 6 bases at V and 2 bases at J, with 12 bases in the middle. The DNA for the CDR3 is TGTGCCAGCAGGACAGCAACCAACACAGATACGCAGTATTTT. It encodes CASRTATNTDTQYF. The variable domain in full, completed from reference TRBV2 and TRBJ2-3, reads EPEVTQTPSHQVTQMGQEVILRCVPISNHLYFYWYRQILGQKVEFLVSFYNNEISEKSEIFDDQFSVERPDGSNFTLKIRSTKLEDSAMYFCASRTATNTDTQYFGPGTRLTVL.

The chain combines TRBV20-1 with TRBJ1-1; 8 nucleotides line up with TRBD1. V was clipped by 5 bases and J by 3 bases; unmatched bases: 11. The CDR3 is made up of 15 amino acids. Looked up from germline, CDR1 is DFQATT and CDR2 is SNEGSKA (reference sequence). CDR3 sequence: CSASGQDFPYTEAFF. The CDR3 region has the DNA TGCAGTGCTTCGGGACAGGACTTCCCTTACACTGAAGCTTTCTTT.

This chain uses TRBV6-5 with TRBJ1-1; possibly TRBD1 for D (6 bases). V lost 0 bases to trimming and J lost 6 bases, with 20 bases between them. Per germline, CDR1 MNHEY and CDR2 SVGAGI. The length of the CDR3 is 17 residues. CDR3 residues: CASSYSITQGRSAEAFF. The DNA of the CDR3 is TGTGCCAGCAGTTACTCGATCACGCAGGGGCGGTCGGCTGAAGCTTTCTTT.

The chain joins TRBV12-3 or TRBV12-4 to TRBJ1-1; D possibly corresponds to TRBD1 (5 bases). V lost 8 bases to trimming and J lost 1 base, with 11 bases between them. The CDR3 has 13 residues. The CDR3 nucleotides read TGTGCCAGCCGGATGGGGACGAACACTGAAGCTTTCTTT. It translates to CASRMGTNTEAFF.

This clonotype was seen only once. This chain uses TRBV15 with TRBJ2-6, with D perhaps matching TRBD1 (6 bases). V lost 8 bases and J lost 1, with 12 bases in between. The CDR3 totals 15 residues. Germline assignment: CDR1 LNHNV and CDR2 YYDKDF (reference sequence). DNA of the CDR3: TGTGCCACCGGCCCCACAGGGTCTGGGGCCAACGTCCTGACTTTC. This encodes CATGPTGSGANVLTF.